The rows below give T cell receptor beta chains drawn from one sample of a study of cytomegalovirus exposure and HLA in healthy donors. Sequencing used immunoSEQ multiplex PCR; TCRdb keeps in-frame clones, though not all of them. The sample contains about 110,000 clones, around 80% of which appear only once. Specimen: PBMCs. These receptors were taken from a man between 60 and 75 years old in good health and CMV-seronegative. Each CDR3 is given with its conserved first and last residue. The D gene is left open where the match is weak. The size field is filled for only some rows; it gives once, few, many or a size class.

NA	TRBV15	TRBJ2-3	NA	TGTGCCACCAGCAGAGATCAGGTCAGGGCATATACGCAGTATTTT	CATSRDQVRAYTQYF
NA	TRBV7-2	TRBJ2-1	NA	TGTGCCAGCAGCTTAGTTTCTTGGCAGGGTGGAAATGAGCAGTTCTTC	CASSLVSWQGGNEQFF
NA	TRBV28	TRBJ1-4	NA	TGTGCCAGCAGTTTATCGTCGGGGGGAGAATATGAAAAACTGTTTTTT	CASSLSSGGEYEKLFF
NA	TRBV9	TRBJ1-1	TRBD1	TGTGCCAGCAGCGGACAGGGTAGGAACACTGAAGCTTTCTTT	CASSGQGRNTEAFF
once	TRBV28	TRBJ1-2	TRBD1	TGTGCCAGCAGTTCAAGGGGACAGGGGGCCTATTATGGCTACACCTTC	CASSSRGQGAYYGYTF
NA	TRBV18	TRBJ1-5	TRBD1	TGTGCCAGCTCGCTCATGTCCGGGACAGGGGGTAATCAGCCCCAGCATTTT	CASSLMSGTGGNQPQHF
NA	TRBV25-1	TRBJ2-6	NA	TGTGCCAGCAGTGGATACAGGGTCTCTGGGGCCAACGTCCTGACTTTC	CASSGYRVSGANVLTF
NA	TRBV7-2	TRBJ1-1	NA	TGTGCCAGCAGGGGATCGGGGGGCATGAACACTGAAGCTTTCTTT	CASRGSGGMNTEAFF
NA	TRBV18	TRBJ1-1	NA	TGTGCCAGCTCAGCCCTCAGAATGAACACTGAAGCTTTCTTT	CASSALRMNTEAFF
NA	TRBV5-6	TRBJ1-4	TRBD1	TGTGCCAGCAGCCAACGGACAGGGGGTAATGAAAAACTGTTTTTT	CASSQRTGGNEKLFF
few	TRBV15	TRBJ2-3	NA	TGTGCCACCAGCAGAGAGCGTCTAGTGTCAGATACGCAGTATTTT	CATSRERLVSDTQYF
NA	TRBV5-4	TRBJ2-3	NA	TGTGCCAGCAGCTTTACAGGGACCACAGATACGCAGTATTTT	CASSFTGTTDTQYF
NA	TRBV5-1	TRBJ2-7	NA	TGCGCCAGCAGCCCTGGACAGTACTACGAGCAGTACTTC	CASSPGQYYEQYF
NA	TRBV19	TRBJ2-2	TRBD2	TGTGCCAGTCGGTTACTAGCGGGGGGCCCGGAAACCGGGGAGCTGTTTTTT	CASRLLAGGPETGELFF
NA	TRBV7-2	TRBJ2-7	NA	TGTGCCAGCAGCTTAGTCCCCAACAGCTACGAGCAGTACTTC	CASSLVPNSYEQYF
NA	TRBV7-2	TRBJ2-1	TRBD2	TGTGCCAGCAGCTCGGCGGGGGGCTTCGGCTACAATGAGCAGTTCTTC	CASSSAGGFGYNEQFF
NA	TRBV28	TRBJ1-1	NA	TGTGCCAGCAGTAGAATCGACAGTCGGTCTCCCGAAGCTTTCTTT	CASSRIDSRSPEAFF
NA	TRBV15	TRBJ1-2	TRBD1	TGTGCCACCAGTCCCGACCCGGGACAGGTCTATGGCTACACCTTC	CATSPDPGQVYGYTF
NA	TRBV10-3	TRBJ2-1	TRBD2	TGTGCCATCAGTGAGTCAGTACTAGCGGGGGTAAGGAATGAGCAGTTCTTC	CAISESVLAGVRNEQFF
NA	TRBV7-6	TRBJ2-4	TRBD2	TGTGCCAGCAGCTTAGGGGTAGCGGGGTCAGCGACAGCCAAAAACATTCAGTACTTC	CASSLGVAGSATAKNIQYF
NA	TRBV5-1	TRBJ2-3	NA	TGCGCCAGCGCATCGACTGCGGGGATGACAGCCACTGGCACAGATACGCAGTATTTT	CASASTAGMTATGTDTQYF
NA	TRBV29-1	TRBJ1-1	NA	TGCAGCGCCCGGGACACGAACACTGAAGCTTTCTTT	CSARDTNTEAFF
NA	TRBV6-1	TRBJ1-4	NA	TGTGCCAGCAGTGAAATATCGCGCTTTTCGAGTAATGAAAAACTGTTTTTT	CASSEISRFSSNEKLFF
NA	TRBV6-6	TRBJ2-3	TRBD2	TGTGCCAGCAGTCCCGCAGGACTAGCGGGGCCAGATACGCAGTATTTT	CASSPAGLAGPDTQYF
NA	TRBV7-2	TRBJ2-7	TRBD2	TGTGCCAGCAGCTTAGGGCGGGGGGCGGACTACGAGCAGTACTTC	CASSLGRGADYEQYF
once	TRBV5-1	TRBJ1-3	NA	TGCGCCAGCAGCTTGAGGGGATTCGGTGGGCTGAGCTCTGGAAACACCATATATTTT	CASSLRGFGGLSSGNTIYF
NA	TRBV5-1	TRBJ2-4	TRBD2	TGCGCCAGCAGCTTGGAACTAGCGGGGGCCTATGGCAAAAACATTCAGTACTTC	CASSLELAGAYGKNIQYF
NA	TRBV19	TRBJ1-5	TRBD1	TGTGCCAGTAGACCAAACAGGGGTGGCAATCAGCCCCAGCATTTT	CASRPNRGGNQPQHF
NA	TRBV7-9	TRBJ1-4	NA	TGTGCCAGCGGACAGATGACAACTAATGAAAAACTGTTTTTT	CASGQMTTNEKLFF
once	TRBV6-5	TRBJ2-7	NA	TGTGCCAGCAAAGGGGAGGAGTACGAGCAGTACTTC	CASKGEEYEQYF
NA	TRBV4-3	TRBJ2-2	TRBD2	TGCGCCAGCAGCCACTACGGACTAGCGGGGGGGATGTCCGGGGAGCTGTTTTTT	CASSHYGLAGGMSGELFF
NA	TRBV7-8	TRBJ1-2	NA	TGTGCCAGCTCCCAGGGGAGCAACTATGGCTACACCTTC	CASSQGSNYGYTF
NA	TRBV18	TRBJ1-5	TRBD1	TGTGCCAGCTCACCCACAGGGGGCGCGGGACAGCCCCAGCATTTT	CASSPTGGAGQPQHF
NA	TRBV16	TRBJ1-4	TRBD1	TGTGCCAGCAGCCACTCACCCGGGACAGAGGAAAAACTGTTTTTT	CASSHSPGTEEKLFF
once	TRBV2	TRBJ2-6	NA	TGTGCCAGCAGTGAACAGGGCTACTCTGGGGCCAACGTCCTGACTTTC	CASSEQGYSGANVLTF
NA	TRBV5-6	TRBJ2-7	TRBD1	TGTGCCAGCAGCGTCGGACAGGACCAGTACTTC	CASSVGQDQYF
NA	TRBV27	TRBJ1-4	NA	TGTGCCAGCAGTCCCCGGGACATAGATGAAAAACTGTTTTTT	CASSPRDIDEKLFF
NA	TRBV2	TRBJ2-3	NA	TGTGCCAGCAGTGGAATCCTAGCAAGCACAGATACGCAGTATTTT	CASSGILASTDTQYF
NA	TRBV6-5	TRBJ2-7	NA	TGTGCCAGCAGTTCACCACCCAGGGGTATCGGCTACGAGCAGTACTTC	CASSSPPRGIGYEQYF
NA	TRBV7-8	TRBJ2-1	NA	TGTGCCAGCAGCACAGACAGGTTGGGTGAGCAGTTCTTC	CASSTDRLGEQFF
NA	TRBV4-3	TRBJ2-1	NA	TGCGCCAGCAGCCCTTCGACAGTCTCCTACAATGAGCAGTTCTTC	CASSPSTVSYNEQFF
NA	TRBV5-1	TRBJ1-5	TRBD1	TGCGCCAGTCGGCCGGGACAGGGGGGCAATCAGCCCCAGCATTTT	CASRPGQGGNQPQHF
NA	TRBV29-1	TRBJ2-5	NA	TGCAGCGTTGAAAAAGGACAGTCCCTGCGAGAGACCCAGTACTTC	CSVEKGQSLRETQYF
NA	TRBV6-1	TRBJ1-5	TRBD1	TGTGCCAGCAGTGAGTTCGGGACAGGGGGCTTTCAGCCCCAGCATTTT	CASSEFGTGGFQPQHF
NA	TRBV5-1	TRBJ2-1	NA	TGCGCCAGCAGCTTGGAGGATTGGGGCGACCCCTACAATGAGCAGTTCTTC	CASSLEDWGDPYNEQFF
few	TRBV6-5	TRBJ2-5	NA	TGTGCCAGCAGTTCGGGGGGCTACCAAGGGACCCAGTACTTC	CASSSGGYQGTQYF
NA	TRBV10-1	TRBJ1-2	NA	TGCGCCAGCAGTAGAAGGAGGGCAGCGGGGAGCTATGGCTACACCTTC	CASSRRRAAGSYGYTF
few	TRBV11-3	TRBJ2-2	TRBD2	TGTGCCAGCAGCTCCGGACTAGCGGGGCAAACCGGGGAGCTGTTTTTT	CASSSGLAGQTGELFF
NA	TRBV11-2	TRBJ2-2	NA	TGTGCCAGCAGCTTATACAGGGTAGGAGTCGTCGCCGGGGAGCTGTTTTTT	CASSLYRVGVVAGELFF
NA	TRBV5-6	TRBJ2-3	TRBD1	TGTGCCAGCAGCTTGGAGGGACAGGGCATTAGGGATACGCAGTATTTT	CASSLEGQGIRDTQYF